One and the same sample provided the 10 T cell receptor beta chains below, sequenced in a study of response to subunit inactivated influenza vaccine. TCRdb processed the RT-PCR reads anew with MiXCR; each CDR3 protein has one entry. The sample carries fewer than 700,000 distinct CDR3 sequences, approximately 12% recorded once. The sequenced sample was PBMCs from blood, obtained about 40 days after vaccination. All receptors come from a man aged 45-60 years who received an inactivated influenza vaccine.

This clonotype was picked up a small number of times. J is TRBJ2-7 and V is TRBV6-2 or TRBV6-3; D might be TRBD2 (6 bases). The V end lost 11 bases, the J end lost 1 base, and 21 bases lay between the germline ends. Germline V gene sequence: CDR1 MNHEY, CDR2 SVGEGT. This CDR3 is 15 amino acids long. CDR3 in amino acids: CASQFRAGPSYEQYF. The CDR3, as DNA: TGTGCCTCCCAATTTAGGGCGGGGCCATCCTACGAGCAGTACTTC.

This chain uses TRBV6-5 with TRBJ2-5, with no clear D. The V gene's germline CDR1 is MNHEY and CDR2 SVGAGI. The V gene lost 8 bases and the J gene lost 5 bases, with 21 bases spanning the gap. The CDR3 runs to 15 residues. The CDR3 reads CASGYDTAWSETQYF. The CDR3 nucleotides are TGTGCCAGCGGATACGACACGGCCTGGAGTGAGACCCAGTACTTC.

The sample holds many counts of this clonotype. J is TRBJ2-7 and V is TRBV5-1; D ambiguous. The CDR3 covers 13 residues. The ends were cut back, 4 bases at V and 6 bases at J, with 14 bases in the middle. CDR1 and CDR2 from the germline V gene are SGHRS and YFSETQ. CDR3 sequence (DNA): TGCGCCAGCAGCCCCCCCCCATCTACCGAGCAGTACTTC. It translates to CASSPPPSTEQYF.

This chain uses TRBV4-1 with TRBJ2-1; no firm D call. The germline V gene encodes CDR1 MGHRA and CDR2 YSYEKL. The CDR3 spans 16 residues. V was clipped by 0 bases and J by 1 base, with 10 bases between them. This CDR3 reads CASSQDYGISYNEQFF. As DNA, the CDR3 is TGCGCCAGCAGCCAAGATTACGGCATTTCCTACAATGAGCAGTTCTTC.

The J gene is TRBJ2-5, the V gene TRBV29-1, with 10 bases that match TRBD2. The CDR3 consists of 16 residues. The trim removed 0 bases at V and 5 bases at J, leaving 9 bases unmatched. Germline lookup yields CDR1 SQVTM and CDR2 ANQGSEA. The CDR3 DNA reads as TGCAGCGTTGAAGAGGTACTAGCGGGGTATATGGAGACCCAGTACTTC. It codes for CSVEEVLAGYMETQYF.

This chain links TRBV20-1 with TRBJ2-3; TRBD2 matches 8 bases. V was clipped by 6 bases and J by 1 base; unmatched bases: 9. The CDR3 totals 15 residues. CDR1 and CDR2 (germline): DFQATT, SNEGSKA (reference sequence). The DNA of the CDR3 is TGCAGTGCGGCGGGACTAGGCCCAGGCACAGATACGCAGTATTTT. Its translation is CSAAGLGPGTDTQYF.

This clonotype was counted between two and nine times. The chain is built from TRBV15 and TRBJ1-5; D uncertain. The V gene's germline CDR1 is LNHNV and CDR2 YYDKDF (reference sequence). This CDR3 is built from 13 residues. Trimming removed 1 base from V and 5 bases from J, with 6 bases in between. This CDR3 reads CATSRAPDQPQHF. In nucleotides, the CDR3 is TGTGCCACCAGCAGAGCTCCGGATCAGCCCCAGCATTTT.

A few counts support this clonotype. This chain joins TRBV12-3 or TRBV12-4 and TRBJ2-7; 10 bases are shared with TRBD1. After removal of 4 bases from V and 7 bases from J, the junction contained 13 bases not matched to a gene. CDR3 length equals 16 residues. This chain's CDR3 is CASSSLSGTGAGEQYF. CDR3 bases: TGTGCCAGCAGTTCTTTATCCGGGACAGGGGCGGGGGAGCAGTACTTC.

This clonotype appeared a few times. The CDR3 DNA is TGTGCCAGCAGCTTAAGTATTTTCGTGGGGCTCCACTTT. Translated: CASSLSIFVGLHF. The chain uses TRBV11-2 and TRBJ1-6; D uncertain. The CDR3 has 13 amino acids. Trimming pared 2 bases from V and 16 bases from J, leaving 15 bases between. CDR1 and CDR2 (germline): SGHAT, FQNNGV.

Concerning this clonotype itself: A much larger clone differs from this one at a single base, so this may be a read error. The V gene is TRBV30, the J gene TRBJ2-1; the match to TRBD2 covers 10 bases. Looked up from germline, CDR1 is GTSNPN and CDR2 is SVGIG (reference sequence). The V and J ends lost 0 bases and 5 bases, in that order; junction bases with no gene match: 7. The CDR3 loop spans 16 amino acids. CDR3 bases: TGTGCCTGGAGTGTTTGGAGCGGGGGGGCCAACAATGAGCAGTTCTTC. It is translated as CAWSVWSGGANNEQFF.